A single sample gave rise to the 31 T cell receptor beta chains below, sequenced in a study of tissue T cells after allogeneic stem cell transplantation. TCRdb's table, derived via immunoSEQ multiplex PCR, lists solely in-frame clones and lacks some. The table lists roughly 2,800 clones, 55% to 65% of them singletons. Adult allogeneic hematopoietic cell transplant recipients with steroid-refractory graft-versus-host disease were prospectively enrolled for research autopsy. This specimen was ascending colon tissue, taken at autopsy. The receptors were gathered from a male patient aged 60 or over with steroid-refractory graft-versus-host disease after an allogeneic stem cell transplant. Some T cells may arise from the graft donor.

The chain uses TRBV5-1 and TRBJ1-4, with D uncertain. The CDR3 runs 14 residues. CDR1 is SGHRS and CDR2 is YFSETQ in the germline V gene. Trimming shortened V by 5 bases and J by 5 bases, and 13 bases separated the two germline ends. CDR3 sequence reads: CASREWGLNEKLFF. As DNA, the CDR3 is TGCGCCAGCAGAGAATGGGGATTAAATGAAAAACTGTTTTTT.

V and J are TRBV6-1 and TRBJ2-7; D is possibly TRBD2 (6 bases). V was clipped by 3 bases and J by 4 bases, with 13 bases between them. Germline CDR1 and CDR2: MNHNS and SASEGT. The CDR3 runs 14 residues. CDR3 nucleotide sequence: TGTGCCAGCAGTGACGCGGGGAGAATGTACGAGCAGTACTTC. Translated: CASSDAGRMYEQYF.

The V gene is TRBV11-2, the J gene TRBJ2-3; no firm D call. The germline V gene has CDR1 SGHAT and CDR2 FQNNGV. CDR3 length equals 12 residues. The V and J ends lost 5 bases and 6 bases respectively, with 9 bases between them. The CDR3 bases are TGTGCCAGCAGCCCGGAAGCGGATACGCAGTATTTT. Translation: CASSPEADTQYF. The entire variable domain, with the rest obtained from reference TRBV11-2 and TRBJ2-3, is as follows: EAGVAQSPRYKIIEKRQSVAFWCNPISGHATLYWYQQILGQGPKLLIQFQNNGVVDDSQLPKDRFSAERLKGVDSTLKIQPAKLEDSAVYLCASSPEADTQYFGPGTRLTVL.

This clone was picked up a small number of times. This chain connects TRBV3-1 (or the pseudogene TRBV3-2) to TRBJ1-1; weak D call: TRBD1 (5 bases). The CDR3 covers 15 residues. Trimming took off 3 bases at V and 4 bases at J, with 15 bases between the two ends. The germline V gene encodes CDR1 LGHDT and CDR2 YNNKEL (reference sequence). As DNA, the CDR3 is TGTGCCAGCAGCCACACCAGGGCGTTTTGCACTGAAGCTTTCTTT. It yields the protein CASSHTRAFCTEAFF.

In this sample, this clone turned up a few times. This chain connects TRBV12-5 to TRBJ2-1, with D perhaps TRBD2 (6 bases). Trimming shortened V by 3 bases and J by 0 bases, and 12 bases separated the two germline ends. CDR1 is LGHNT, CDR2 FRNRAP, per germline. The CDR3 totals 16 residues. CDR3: CASGLRIGSSYNEQFF. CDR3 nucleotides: TGTGCTAGTGGTTTACGGATCGGGAGCTCCTACAATGAGCAGTTCTTC.

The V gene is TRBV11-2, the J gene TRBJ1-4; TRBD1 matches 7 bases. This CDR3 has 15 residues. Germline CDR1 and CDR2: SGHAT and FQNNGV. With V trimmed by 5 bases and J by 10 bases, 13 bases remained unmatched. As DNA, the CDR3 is TGTGCCAGCAGCCCGCAGTTGACAGGGTACGGAAAACTGTTTTTT. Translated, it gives CASSPQLTGYGKLFF.

The CDR3 bases are TGTGCCATCAGTGAATACAGGGTCAATGAGCAGTTCTTC. Residues: CAISEYRVNEQFF. V gene TRBV10-3 combines with J gene TRBJ2-1; TRBD1 might be the D (6 bases). Germline V lookup: CDR1 ENHRY, CDR2 SYGVKD. This CDR3 comprises 13 residues. V lost 3 bases, J lost 6 bases, and 9 bases lay in between.

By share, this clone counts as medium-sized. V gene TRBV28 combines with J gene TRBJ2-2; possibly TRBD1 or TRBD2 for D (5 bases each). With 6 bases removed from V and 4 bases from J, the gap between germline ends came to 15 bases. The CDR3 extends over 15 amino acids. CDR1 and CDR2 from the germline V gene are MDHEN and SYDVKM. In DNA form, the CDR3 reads TGTGCCAGCAGCCCGACAGATGGGAGCACCGGGGAGCTGTTTTTT. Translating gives CASSPTDGSTGELFF.

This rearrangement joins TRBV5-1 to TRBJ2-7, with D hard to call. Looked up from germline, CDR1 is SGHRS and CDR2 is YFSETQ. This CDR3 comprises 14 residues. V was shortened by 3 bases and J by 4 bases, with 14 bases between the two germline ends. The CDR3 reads CASSSTGQIYEQYF. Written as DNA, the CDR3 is TGCGCCAGCAGCTCTACTGGCCAGATTTACGAGCAGTACTTC. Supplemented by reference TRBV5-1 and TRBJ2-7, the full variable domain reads KAGVTQTPRYLIKTRGQQVTLSCSPISGHRSVSWYQQTPGQGLQFLFEYFSETQRNKGNFPGRFSGRQFSNSRSEMNVSTLELGDSALYLCASSSTGQIYEQYFGPGTRLTVT.

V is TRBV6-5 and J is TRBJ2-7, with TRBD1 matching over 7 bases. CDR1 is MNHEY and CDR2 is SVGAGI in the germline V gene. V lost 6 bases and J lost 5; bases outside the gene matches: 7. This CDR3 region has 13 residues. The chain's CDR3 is CASSLGTVHEQYF. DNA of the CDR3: TGTGCCAGCAGCCTTGGGACAGTCCACGAGCAGTACTTC.

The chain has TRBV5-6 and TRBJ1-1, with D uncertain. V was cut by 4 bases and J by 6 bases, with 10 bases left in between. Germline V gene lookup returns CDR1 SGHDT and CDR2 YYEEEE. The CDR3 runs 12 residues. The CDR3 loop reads CASSRNSAEAFF. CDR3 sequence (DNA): TGTGCCAGCAGCCGCAATTCTGCTGAAGCTTTCTTT.

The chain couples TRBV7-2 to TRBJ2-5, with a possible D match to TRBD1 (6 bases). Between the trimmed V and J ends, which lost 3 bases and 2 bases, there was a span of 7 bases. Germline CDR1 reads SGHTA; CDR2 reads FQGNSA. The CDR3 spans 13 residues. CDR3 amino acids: CASSFDRQETQYF. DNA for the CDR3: TGTGCCAGCAGCTTTGACAGGCAAGAGACCCAGTACTTC.

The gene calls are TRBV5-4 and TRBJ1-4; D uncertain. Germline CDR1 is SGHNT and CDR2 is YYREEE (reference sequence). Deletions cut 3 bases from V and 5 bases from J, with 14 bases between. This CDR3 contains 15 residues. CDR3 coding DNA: TGTGCCAGCAGCTCCCGGACCCAGAGAAATGAAAAACTGTTTTTT. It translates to CASSSRTQRNEKLFF.

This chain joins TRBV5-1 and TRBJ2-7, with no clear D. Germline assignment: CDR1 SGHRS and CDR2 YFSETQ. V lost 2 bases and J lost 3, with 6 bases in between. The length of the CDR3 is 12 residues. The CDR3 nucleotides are TGCGCCAGCAGCTTCTTGGGCTACGAGCAGTACTTC. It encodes CASSFLGYEQYF.

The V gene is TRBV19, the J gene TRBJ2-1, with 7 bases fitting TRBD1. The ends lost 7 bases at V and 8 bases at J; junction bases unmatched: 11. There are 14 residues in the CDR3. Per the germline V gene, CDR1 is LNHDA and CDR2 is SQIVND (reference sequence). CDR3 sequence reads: CASNPTGTMDEQFF. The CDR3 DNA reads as TGTGCCAGTAACCCGACAGGGACGATGGATGAGCAGTTCTTC.

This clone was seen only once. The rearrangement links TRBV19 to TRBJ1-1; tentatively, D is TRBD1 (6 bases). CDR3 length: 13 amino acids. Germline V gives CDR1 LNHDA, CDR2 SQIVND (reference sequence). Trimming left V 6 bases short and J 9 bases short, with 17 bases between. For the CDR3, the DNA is TGTGCCAGTAGCCAGGGCCAGGGGAGTAAAGCTTTCTTT. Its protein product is CASSQGQGSKAFF.

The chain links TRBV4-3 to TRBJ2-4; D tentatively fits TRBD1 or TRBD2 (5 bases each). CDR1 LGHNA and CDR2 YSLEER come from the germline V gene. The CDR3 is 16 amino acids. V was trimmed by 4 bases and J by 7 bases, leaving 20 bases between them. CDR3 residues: CASSPHQTARENIQYF. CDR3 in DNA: TGCGCCAGCAGCCCCCACCAAACCGCCAGGGAGAACATTCAGTACTTC.

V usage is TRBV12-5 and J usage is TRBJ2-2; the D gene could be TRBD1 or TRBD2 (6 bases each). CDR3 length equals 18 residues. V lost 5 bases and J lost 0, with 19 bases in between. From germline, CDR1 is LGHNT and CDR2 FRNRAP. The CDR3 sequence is CASGRRGDPTTNTGELFF. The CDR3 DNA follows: TGTGCTAGTGGTCGAAGGGGGGACCCGACTACGAACACCGGGGAGCTGTTTTTT.

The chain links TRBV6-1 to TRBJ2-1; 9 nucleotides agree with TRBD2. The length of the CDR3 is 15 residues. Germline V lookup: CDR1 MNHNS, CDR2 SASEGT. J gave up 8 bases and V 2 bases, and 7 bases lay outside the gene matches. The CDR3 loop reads CASSERFSGGYEQFF. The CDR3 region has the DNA TGTGCCAGCAGTGAACGGTTTAGCGGGGGCTATGAGCAGTTCTTC.

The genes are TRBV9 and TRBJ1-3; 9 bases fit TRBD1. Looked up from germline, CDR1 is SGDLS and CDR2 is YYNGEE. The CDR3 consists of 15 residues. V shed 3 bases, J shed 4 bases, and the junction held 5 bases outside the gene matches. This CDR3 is CASSASQGAGNTIYF. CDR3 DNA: TGTGCCAGCAGCGCCTCACAGGGGGCAGGAAACACCATATATTTT.

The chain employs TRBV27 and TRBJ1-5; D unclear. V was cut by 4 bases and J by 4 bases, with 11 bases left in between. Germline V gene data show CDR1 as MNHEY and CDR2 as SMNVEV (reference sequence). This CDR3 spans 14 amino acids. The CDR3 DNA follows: TGTGCCAGCAGTTACGGGAGGAATAATCAGCCCCAGCATTTT. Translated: CASSYGRNNQPQHF.

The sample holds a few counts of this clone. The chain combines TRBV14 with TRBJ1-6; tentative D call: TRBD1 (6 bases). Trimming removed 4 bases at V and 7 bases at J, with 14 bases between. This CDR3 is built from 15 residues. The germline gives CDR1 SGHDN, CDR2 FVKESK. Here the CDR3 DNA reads TGTGCCAGCAGCCTCTCTTTAGGGGGAAATTCACCCCTCCACTTT. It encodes CASSLSLGGNSPLHF.

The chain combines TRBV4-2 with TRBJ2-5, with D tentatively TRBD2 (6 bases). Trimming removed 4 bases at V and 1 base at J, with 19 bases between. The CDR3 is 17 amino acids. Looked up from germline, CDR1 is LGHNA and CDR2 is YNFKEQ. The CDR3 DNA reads TGTGCCAGCAGCCGGAGGGAAAGAGTCTCTGGCCAAGAGACCCAGTACTTC. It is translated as CASSRRERVSGQETQYF.

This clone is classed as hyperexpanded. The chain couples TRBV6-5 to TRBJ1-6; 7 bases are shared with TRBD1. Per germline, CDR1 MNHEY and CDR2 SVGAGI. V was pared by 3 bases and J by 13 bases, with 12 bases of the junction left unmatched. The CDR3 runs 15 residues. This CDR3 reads CASSYVGTVERPLHF. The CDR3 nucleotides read TGTGCCAGCAGTTATGTTGGGACAGTAGAAAGGCCCCTCCACTTT.

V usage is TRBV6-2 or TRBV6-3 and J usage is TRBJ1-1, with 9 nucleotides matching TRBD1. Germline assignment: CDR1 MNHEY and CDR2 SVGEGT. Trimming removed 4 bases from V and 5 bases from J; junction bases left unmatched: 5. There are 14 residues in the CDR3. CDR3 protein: CASSLGTGNTEAFF. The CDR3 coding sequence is TGTGCCAGCAGTTTGGGGACAGGGAATACTGAAGCTTTCTTT.

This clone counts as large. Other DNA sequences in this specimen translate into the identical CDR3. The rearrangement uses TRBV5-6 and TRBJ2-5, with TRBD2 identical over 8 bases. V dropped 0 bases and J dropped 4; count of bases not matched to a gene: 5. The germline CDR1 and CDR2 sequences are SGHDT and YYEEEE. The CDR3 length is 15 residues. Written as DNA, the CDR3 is TGTGCCAGCAGCTTGGTGGCCGGGGGGGGAGAGACCCAGTACTTC. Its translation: CASSLVAGGGETQYF. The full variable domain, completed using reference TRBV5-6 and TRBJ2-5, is DAGVTQSPTHLIKTRGQQVTLRCSPKSGHDTVSWYQQALGQGPQFIFQYYEEEERQRGNFPDRFSGHQFPNYSSELNVNALLLGDSALYLCASSLVAGGGETQYFGPGTRLLVL.

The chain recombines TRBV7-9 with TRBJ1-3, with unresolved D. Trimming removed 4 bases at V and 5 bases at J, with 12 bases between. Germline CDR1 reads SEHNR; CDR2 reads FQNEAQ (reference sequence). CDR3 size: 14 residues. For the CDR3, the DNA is TGTGCCAGCAGCTGGTCAGAGGATCGAAACACCATATATTTT. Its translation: CASSWSEDRNTIYF.

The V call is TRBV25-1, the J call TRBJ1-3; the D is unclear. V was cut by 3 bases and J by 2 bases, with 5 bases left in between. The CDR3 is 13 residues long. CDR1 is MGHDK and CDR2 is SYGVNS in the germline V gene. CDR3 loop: CASSDLTGNTIYF. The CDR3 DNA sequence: TGTGCCAGCAGTGACCTCACTGGAAACACCATATATTTT.

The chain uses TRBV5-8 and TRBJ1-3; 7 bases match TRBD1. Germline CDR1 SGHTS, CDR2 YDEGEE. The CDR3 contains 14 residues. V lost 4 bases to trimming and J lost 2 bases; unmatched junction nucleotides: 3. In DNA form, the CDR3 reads TGTGCCAGCAGCGCCGGGACAGCTGGAAACACCATATATTTT. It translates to CASSAGTAGNTIYF.

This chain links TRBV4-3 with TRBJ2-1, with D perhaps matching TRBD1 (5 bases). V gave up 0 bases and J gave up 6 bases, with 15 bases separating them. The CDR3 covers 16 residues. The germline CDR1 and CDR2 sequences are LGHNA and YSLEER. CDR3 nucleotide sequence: TGCGCCAGCAGCCAAGAAAAGGGGTGGGCAGGCAATGAGCAGTTCTTC. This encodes CASSQEKGWAGNEQFF.

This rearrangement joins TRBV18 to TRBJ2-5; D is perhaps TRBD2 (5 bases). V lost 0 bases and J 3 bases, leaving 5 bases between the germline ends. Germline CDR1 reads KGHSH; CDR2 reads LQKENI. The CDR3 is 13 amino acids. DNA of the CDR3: TGTGCCAGCTCACCACCCGGGGAAGAGACCCAGTACTTC. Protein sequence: CASSPPGEETQYF.